Listed below are T cell receptor beta chains from one sample, sequenced in a study of PD-1 blockade in classical Hodgkin lymphoma. The repertoire was sequenced with immunoSEQ multiplex PCR; TCRdb's copy has only in-frame clones and lacks some. The table has about 110,000 clones, 80% to 90% seen once. The sequences come from peripheral blood mononuclear cells (PBMCs), collected before the second cycle of nivolumab. The source is a human donor with classical Hodgkin lymphoma. The CDR3 runs from the conserved cysteine through the conserved F or W. D genes are given only for firm matches. Rows give clone size only sometimes, using once, few, many, or a class for an expanded clone.

cdr3_aa cdr3_nt d_call j_call clone_size v_call
CASSPGQGNTEAFF TGTGCCAGCTCACCAGGACAGGGGAACACTGAAGCTTTCTTT TRBD1 TRBJ1-1 once TRBV18
CASSLSGTGPNEQFF TGCGCCAGCAGCTTATCCGGGACAGGCCCCAATGAGCAGTTCTTC TRBD1 TRBJ2-1 NA TRBV5-1
CASSPLAGGAGEQYF TGTGCCAGCTCACCACTAGCGGGAGGGGCGGGCGAGCAGTACTTC TRBD2 TRBJ2-7 NA TRBV18
CSGYRTGRNEAFF TGCAGCGGCTATCGGACAGGGCGGAATGAAGCTTTCTTT TRBD1 TRBJ1-1 NA TRBV29-1
CASSSSLPSYEQYF TGTGCCAGCTCCTCCTCCCTGCCCTCCTACGAGCAGTACTTC NA TRBJ2-7 NA TRBV28
CASSLGQNYGYTF TGTGCCAGCAGCTTAGGACAGAACTATGGCTACACCTTC NA TRBJ1-2 few TRBV7-6
CASSFTRTSRLEQFF TGTGCCAGCAGCTTCACCCGGACTAGCCGGCTTGAGCAGTTCTTC TRBD2 TRBJ2-1 NA TRBV7-9
CASSFGTGVNTIYF TGTGCCAGCAGTTTCGGGACAGGGGTAAACACCATATATTTT TRBD1 TRBJ1-3 NA TRBV13
CASSSLAVATNEKLFF TGTGCCAGCAGTTCCCTCGCAGTTGCAACTAATGAAAAACTGTTTTTT NA TRBJ1-4 NA TRBV6-5
CASRLERFAYEQYF TGTGCCAGCCGACTAGAGAGGTTCGCCTACGAGCAGTACTTC NA TRBJ2-7 NA TRBV7-2
CASSQTGLTGELFF TGTGCCAGCAGCCAAACGGGTCTCACCGGGGAGCTGTTTTTT NA TRBJ2-2 NA TRBV21-1
CATSRGTVSEQYF TGTGCCACCAGCAGAGGGACAGTTAGCGAGCAGTACTTC NA TRBJ2-7 NA TRBV15
CASSGINGRMNTEAFF TGTGCCAGCAGTGGGATAAATGGACGGATGAACACTGAAGCTTTCTTT NA TRBJ1-1 once TRBV28
CASMSGSFPPLNTEAFF TGTGCCAGTATGAGCGGCAGTTTTCCACCGTTGAACACTGAAGCTTTCTTT NA TRBJ1-1 few TRBV19
CAWSGGNTQYF TGTGCCTGGAGTGGAGGTAATACGCAGTATTTT NA TRBJ2-3 NA TRBV30
CASSPTVNTEAFF TGTGCCAGCAGTCCGACGGTGAATACTGAAGCTTTCTTT NA TRBJ1-1 few TRBV6-5
CASSSTKGLPYEQYF TGTGCCAGCAGCTCGACGAAAGGCCTTCCCTACGAGCAGTACTTC NA TRBJ2-7 NA TRBV7-9
CASSGLGDSHNEQFF TGCGCCAGCAGTGGGTTAGGGGACTCGCACAATGAGCAGTTCTTC NA TRBJ2-1 NA TRBV10-2
CASSFSRTGGNGQPQHF TGTGCCAGCAGTTTTTCAAGGACAGGGGGTAACGGTCAGCCCCAGCATTTT TRBD1 TRBJ1-5 NA TRBV28
CATRRVGNEQFF TGTGCCACTCGGAGGGTTGGCAATGAGCAGTTCTTC NA TRBJ2-1 NA TRBV30
CATSRGVTTTYEQYF TGTGCCACCAGCAGAGGGGTTACTACTACCTACGAGCAGTACTTC NA TRBJ2-7 NA TRBV15
CASSRGGATNEKLFF TGTGCCAGCAGCCGGGGTGGGGCAACTAATGAAAAGCTGTTTTTT NA TRBJ1-4 NA TRBV6-5
CASSPRQSNTEAFF TGTGCCAGCAGTCCGCGACAGTCTAACACTGAAGCTTTCTTT NA TRBJ1-1 NA TRBV27
CASSPPGLTDGEQYF TGTGCCAGCTCACCACCAGGTTTAACAGATGGCGAGCAGTACTTC NA TRBJ2-7 NA TRBV18
CASSLERMNTEAFF TGTGCCAGCAGCTTGGAACGGATGAACACTGAAGCTTTCTTT NA TRBJ1-1 few TRBV5-6